The clone carrying this TCR beta chain was seen a single time. No antigen is known for it. This record comes from a study of cytomegalovirus exposure and HLA in healthy donors. General study points: There were reportedly fewer N-insertions in an Asian-associated ancestry cluster than the approximately 640-donor mean, in a later analysis.

CDR3 size: 15 residues. Trimming at V came to 5 bases and at J to 5 bases, leaving 9 bases not matched to a gene. Germline values: CDR1 SSHAT, CDR2 FNYEAQ (reference sequence). Use of 60 Vbeta and 13 Jbeta primers characterized the PCR. Profiling relied on immunoSEQ multiplex PCR, and the TCRdb table lists in-frame clones only, not all of them. The top ten hold approximately 3.9% of the sample, which has 200,000 or so clones, over 75% seen once. Sequencing was performed on PBMCs. The origin of this receptor is a man in his forties or fifties in good health and CMV-seronegative. V usage is TRBV7-7 and J usage is TRBJ2-5, with 9 bases lining up with TRBD1. CDR3 residues: CASSPGQGAGETQYF. DNA of the CDR3: TGTGCCAGCAGCCCGGGACAGGGAGCCGGCGAGACCCAGTACTTC.